This entry concerns a single T cell receptor beta chain. The target antigen is unknown. Germline CDR1 is MDHEN and CDR2 is SYDVKM. CDR3 length equals 16 residues. Trimming left V 2 bases short and J 3 bases short, with 14 bases between. This entry is derived from a study of cytomegalovirus exposure and HLA in healthy donors. Findings and caveats of the study: TCR clusters originating in the first cohort tended to co-occur in the roughly 120 validation repertoires, according to a later analysis. TCR sequences were mostly rare, though some public TCRs occurred in many donors.

Profiling relied on immunoSEQ multiplex PCR, and the TCRdb table lists in-frame clones only, not all of them. The sample includes 55,000 to 75,000 clones, approximately 95% of them seen just once. Source material: PBMCs. The source of this sequence is a woman aged 18 to 35 in good health and CMV-seropositive. V is TRBV28 and J is TRBJ1-5, with D possibly TRBD1 on 5 matching bases. The CDR3 is CASSLVFGHLNQPQHF. DNA for the CDR3: TGTGCCAGCAGTTTAGTGTTTGGACACCTCAATCAGCCCCAGCATTTT.